Below, 27 T cell receptor beta chains from the same sample are listed, as sequenced in a study of regulatory T cells in long-lasting Graves disease. Time point of the sample: persistent/refractory GD, antithyroid drugs over 5 years with positive TRAb. PBMCs provided the RNA from which the TCR library was made. TCR beta libraries were built with iRepertoire HTBI primers and Arm-PCR of CDR3 regions. MiXCR, applied by TCRdb to the multiplex PCR reads, yields one record per CDR3 protein. In the table there are approximately 350,000 distinct CDR3 sequences, approximately 23% of which are singletons. The sample was peripheral blood mononuclear cells (PBMCs), taken when the disease was refractory, from a patient treated with antithyroid drugs. The source of these receptors is a woman between 35 and 50 years old with Graves disease.

The chain links TRBV7-9 to TRBJ2-7; the D is unclear. Germline assignment: CDR1 SEHNR and CDR2 FQNEAQ (reference sequence). This CDR3 is built from 14 residues. Deletions cut 0 bases from V and 5 bases from J, with 11 bases between. The CDR3 nucleotides are TGTGCCAGCAGCTTAGCGCAGACTTCTAACGAGCAGTACTTC. Encoded protein: CASSLAQTSNEQYF.

V is TRBV7-3 and J is TRBJ1-6; tentative D call: TRBD1 (5 bases). The V end was cut by 5 bases, the J end by 5 bases, with 13 bases between. Germline V gives CDR1 SGHTA, CDR2 FQGTGA. The CDR3 runs to 15 residues. CDR3 coding DNA: TGTGCCAGCAGCCTTTCCACAGGAGATAATTCACCCCTCCACTTT. Translating gives CASSLSTGDNSPLHF. Complete variable domain (other parts from reference TRBV7-3 and TRBJ1-6): GAGVSQTPSNKVTEKGKYVELRCDPISGHTALYWYRQSLGQGPEFLIYFQGTGAADDSGLPNDRFFAVRPEGSVSTLKIQRTERGDSAVYLCASSLSTGDNSPLHFGNGTRLTVT.

The chain combines TRBV19 with TRBJ2-5, with D unclear. Germline CDR1 reads LNHDA; CDR2 reads SQIVND (reference sequence). This CDR3 spans 13 amino acids. The V and J ends lost 4 bases and 5 bases respectively, with 11 bases between them. CDR3 DNA: TGTGCCAGTAGTACGAACAGCCCGGAGACCCAGTACTTC. It specifies CASSTNSPETQYF.

This chain uses TRBV7-9 with TRBJ2-6, with D hard to call. The germline V and J ends were trimmed by 1 base and 0 bases, with 4 bases remaining between them. CDR3 length: 15 residues. Germline CDR1 and CDR2: SEHNR and FQNEAQ (reference sequence). This chain's CDR3 is CASSLDVSGANVLTF. The CDR3 DNA follows: TGTGCCAGCAGCTTAGACGTCTCTGGGGCCAACGTCCTGACTTTC.

This clonotype was seen ten or more times. The V gene is TRBV7-8, the J gene TRBJ1-6; D ambiguous. Trimming took 1 base from V and 7 from J, leaving 5 bases between them. Germline V gene data show CDR1 as SGHVS and CDR2 as FQNEAQ. This CDR3 comprises 13 residues. This CDR3 is CASSLGGNSPLHF. In DNA, the CDR3 is TGTGCCAGCAGCTTAGGTGGAAATTCACCCCTCCACTTT.

This clonotype was seen a few times. V and J are TRBV27 and TRBJ2-7; D gene ambiguous. The length of the CDR3 is 14 residues. The V end was cut by 3 bases, the J end by 2 bases, with 11 bases between. The V gene's germline CDR1 is MNHEY and CDR2 SMNVEV (reference sequence). CDR3 loop: CASSFGGNPYEQYF. In nucleotides, the CDR3 is TGTGCCAGCAGTTTTGGCGGCAACCCCTACGAGCAGTACTTC.

This clonotype was counted between two and nine times. The chain links TRBV4-2 to TRBJ1-4; D is unresolved. Looked up from germline, CDR1 is LGHNA and CDR2 is YNFKEQ. V lost 2 bases to trimming and J lost 5 bases, with 12 bases between them. The length of the CDR3 is 15 residues. The CDR3: CASSQHIPENEKLFF. DNA of the CDR3: TGTGCCAGCAGCCAACACATACCCGAAAATGAAAAACTGTTTTTT.

With regard to this clonotype: Possible read error: a much larger clone is one base away. The missing conserved phenylalanine or tryptophan at the end of this CDR3 makes a read error likely. The V gene is TRBV15, the J gene TRBJ2-5; D uncertain. V lost 5 bases and J 2 bases, leaving 12 bases between the germline ends. CDR1 and CDR2 from the germline V gene are LNHNV and YYDKDF (reference sequence). The length of the CDR3 is 14 residues. The CDR3 sequence is CATSFQQSQETQYI. In nucleotides, the CDR3 is TGTGCCACCAGCTTTCAGCAATCACAAGAGACCCAGTACATC.

This clonotype was recorded at least ten times. The chain joins TRBV28 to TRBJ2-2; D may match TRBD1 or TRBD2 (5 bases each). The CDR3 covers 18 residues. Trimming cost V 1 base and J 5 bases, with 20 bases left between them. Looked up from germline, CDR1 is MDHEN and CDR2 is SYDVKM. CDR3 sequence (DNA): TGTGCCAGCAGTTTATATGCTTTCTCGGGACGAAGAACCGGGGAGCTGTTTTTT. Its translation is CASSLYAFSGRRTGELFF.

This clonotype was recorded at least ten times. The CDR3 DNA follows: TGTGCCAGCAGCTCCCCACGAGACAAAAACATTCAGTACTTC. This encodes CASSSPRDKNIQYF. The gene calls are TRBV11-2 and TRBJ2-4; the D is unclear. CDR1 is SGHAT, CDR2 FQNNGV, per germline. The V end lost 4 bases, the J end lost 3 bases, and 10 bases lay between the germline ends. The CDR3 runs to 14 residues.

This clonotype was picked up a small number of times. This may come from a read error, since a much larger clone is one base off. The V gene is TRBV7-9, the J gene TRBJ2-7; D tentatively fits TRBD1 or TRBD2 (5 bases each). The CDR3 covers 14 residues. V lost 8 bases to trimming and J lost 4 bases, with 18 bases between them. Germline assignment: CDR1 SEHNR and CDR2 FQNEAQ (reference sequence). The CDR3 protein is CASGSKWDRYEQYF. The CDR3 bases are TGTGCCAGCGGCTCCAAATGGGACCGATACGAGCAGTACTTC.

This clonotype has a count of ten or more. The chain uses TRBV12-3 or TRBV12-4 and TRBJ2-7; D not certain. V was trimmed by 3 bases and J by 5 bases, leaving 11 bases between them. The CDR3 runs 13 residues. CDR3 protein: CASSFEVKDEQYF. CDR3 nucleotide sequence: TGTGCCAGCAGTTTTGAGGTGAAGGACGAGCAGTACTTC.

This clonotype was counted many times. The V gene is TRBV28, the J gene TRBJ2-5, with TRBD1 matching over 9 bases. The CDR3 consists of 18 residues. Germline trimming cut 2 bases from V and 5 bases from J; bases unmatched to any gene: 15. CDR1 and CDR2 from the germline V gene are MDHEN and SYDVKM. The CDR3 bases are TGTGCCAGCAGTTTAGCATATTTCCGGACAGGGGCCAGGGAGACCCAGTACTTC. The encoded protein is CASSLAYFRTGARETQYF.

This clonotype was seen ten or more times. V and J are TRBV19 and TRBJ2-7, with TRBD1 as a possible D gene (5 bases). With 4 bases removed from V and 5 bases from J, the gap between germline ends came to 12 bases. The V gene's germline CDR1 is LNHDA and CDR2 SQIVND (reference sequence). CDR3 length: 13 residues. The CDR3 spells CASSTAGLNEQYF. CDR3 bases: TGTGCCAGTAGTACGGCAGGGTTGAACGAGCAGTACTTC. The full variable domain, completed using reference TRBV19 and TRBJ2-7, is DGGITQSPKYLFRKEGQNVTLSCEQNLNHDAMYWYRQDPGQGLRLIYYSQIVNDFQKGDIAEGYSVSREKKESFPLTVTSAQKNPTAFYLCASSTAGLNEQYFGPGTRLTVT.

The gene calls are TRBV28 and TRBJ2-5; D is perhaps TRBD2 (5 bases). With 3 bases removed from V and 4 bases from J, the gap between germline ends came to 15 bases. The CDR3 spans 15 residues. In germline, CDR1 is MDHEN, CDR2 SYDVKM. The CDR3 spells CASSFELGLSETQYF. The CDR3 nucleotides read TGTGCCAGCAGTTTCGAACTAGGACTTTCAGAGACCCAGTACTTC.

In its sample, this clonotype was seen a few times. This chain links TRBV6-2 or TRBV6-3 with TRBJ1-3, with D possibly TRBD1 on 5 matching bases. Germline assignment: CDR1 MNHEY and CDR2 SVGEGT. The CDR3 runs to 15 residues. The V gene lost 0 bases and the J gene lost 4 bases, with 10 bases spanning the gap. CDR3 coding DNA: TGTGCCAGCAGTTACTCGGGGACGTCCGGAAACACCATATATTTT. It translates to CASSYSGTSGNTIYF.

A few counts support this clonotype. This CDR3 fails to terminate in the conserved phenylalanine or tryptophan, so it likely reflects a read error. V gene TRBV6-5 combines with J gene TRBJ2-1; no firm D call. Germline CDR1 reads MNHEY; CDR2 reads SVGAGI. This CDR3 is 14 amino acids long. The V gene lost 6 bases and the J gene lost 1 base, with 10 bases spanning the gap. CDR3 sequence reads: CASRYGDSYNEQFL. DNA for the CDR3: TGTGCCAGCAGATACGGCGATTCCTACAATGAGCAGTTCCTC.

This clonotype was found many times. CDR3 sequence: CASSLTGFTEPIGGTEAFF. The CDR3 region has the DNA TGTGCCAGCAGTTTGACAGGGTTTACGGAGCCGATTGGGGGCACTGAAGCTTTCTTT. The chain links TRBV28 to TRBJ1-1; 7 bases align to TRBD1. The V gene's germline CDR1 is MDHEN and CDR2 SYDVKM. The CDR3 is made up of 19 amino acids. V trimming: 3 bases; J trimming: 4 bases; junction bases outside the gene matches: 20.

This clonotype was seen at least ten times. The rearrangement links TRBV10-3 to TRBJ1-2, with 10 nucleotides matching TRBD1. Per germline, CDR1 ENHRY and CDR2 SYGVKD. The junction had 10 bases not matched to a gene; V was cut back by 8 bases and J by 4 bases. CDR3 length: 15 residues. The CDR3 nucleotides are TGTGCCATCGGGAGGGGGACAGGGGCCACCTATGGCTACACCTTC. Amino acids: CAIGRGTGATYGYTF.

Regarding this clonotype: A single base separates this from a much larger clone, so it may be a read error. V and J are TRBV20-1 and TRBJ1-2; 10 bases are shared with TRBD1. The CDR3 is made up of 13 amino acids. Germline loops: CDR1 DFQATT, CDR2 SNEGSKA (reference sequence). Here the CDR3 reads CSASDRGAYDYTF. In DNA, the CDR3 is TGCAGTGCTTCGGACAGGGGGGCCTATGACTACACCTTC.

This clonotype has a single count. The genes are TRBV20-1 and TRBJ2-1; tentatively, D is TRBD2 (5 bases). Germline CDR1 reads DFQATT; CDR2 reads SNEGSKA (reference sequence). The CDR3 loop spans 14 amino acids. V was cut by 7 bases and J by 6 bases, with 19 bases left in between. DNA for the CDR3: TGCAGTGTCCCAAACGGGGTACGACTCAATGAGCAGTTCTTC. It yields the protein CSVPNGVRLNEQFF.

Of note for this clonotype: The missing conserved phenylalanine or tryptophan at the end of this CDR3 makes a read error likely. This chain connects TRBV13 to TRBJ1-4; D call uncertain. CDR3 length: 15 amino acids. Trimming removed 0 bases at V and 0 bases at J, with 5 bases between. CDR1 PRHDT and CDR2 FYEKMQ come from the germline V gene (reference sequence). The CDR3, as DNA: TGTGCCAGCAGCTTAGGCGGGGCAACTAATGAAAAACTGTTTTCT. It codes for CASSLGGATNEKLFS.

This clonotype was counted ten times or more. The CDR3 loop reads CASSPKGLSGKVYEQYF. CDR3 sequence (DNA): TGTGCCAGCAGTCCTAAGGGGCTAAGCGGGAAAGTTTACGAGCAGTACTTC. The chain joins TRBV28 to TRBJ2-7; 7 nucleotides match TRBD2. This CDR3 comprises 17 residues. Germline lookup yields CDR1 MDHEN and CDR2 SYDVKM. The V segment lost 5 bases and the J segment 4 bases; nucleotides outside the gene matches: 17.

This clonotype was detected a few times. The chain joins TRBV3-1 to TRBJ1-1, with unresolved D. The CDR3 extends over 14 amino acids. V was cut by 4 bases and J by 1 base, with 10 bases left in between. Germline V gene sequence: CDR1 LGHDT, CDR2 YNNKEL (reference sequence). CDR3 nucleotides: TGTGCCAGCAGCCCCTCCGAGGGGAACACTGAAGCTTTCTTT. Its translation is CASSPSEGNTEAFF.

This clonotype was counted a few times. The chain combines TRBV7-9 with TRBJ1-4, with D uncertain. The CDR3 has 13 amino acids. Germline CDR1 reads SEHNR; CDR2 reads FQNEAQ (reference sequence). The V end was cut by 4 bases, the J end by 8 bases, with 11 bases between. CDR3 region: CASSSGFGEKLFF. CDR3 in DNA: TGTGCCAGCAGCTCGGGATTTGGCGAAAAACTGTTTTTT. Based on the CDR3 plus reference TRBV7-9 and TRBJ1-4, the full variable domain is DTGVSQNPRHKITKRGQNVTFRCDPISEHNRLYWYRQTLGQGPEFLTYFQNEAQLEKSRLLSDRFSAERPKGSFSTLEIQRTEQGDSAMYLCASSSGFGEKLFFGSGTQLSVL.

This clonotype was detected a few times. The gene calls are TRBV20-1 and TRBJ1-1; no clear D. Trimming pared 3 bases from V and 0 bases from J, leaving 17 bases between. Germline CDR1 and CDR2: DFQATT and SNEGSKA (reference sequence). This CDR3 spans 16 amino acids. The CDR3 protein is CSARGAGEGMNTEAFF. CDR3 sequence (DNA): TGCAGTGCTAGGGGCGCCGGGGAAGGGATGAACACTGAAGCTTTCTTT.

This clonotype was seen ten or more times. The chain recombines TRBV7-9 with TRBJ2-7, with D unresolved. Germline values: CDR1 SEHNR, CDR2 FQNEAQ (reference sequence). This CDR3 region has 12 residues. V was cut by 4 bases and J by 0 bases, with 4 bases left in between. The chain's CDR3 is CASSSSSYEQYF. In nucleotides, the CDR3 is TGTGCCAGCAGCTCTAGCTCCTACGAGCAGTACTTC.